The 24 T cell receptor beta chains below all came from one sample that was sequenced in a study of T cell repertoires in cytomegalovirus infection. Each CDR3 protein gets one entry after TCRdb re-called the reads with MiXCR. The repertoire holds approximately 260,000 distinct CDR3 sequences, with about 20% as singletons. No antigens are known for them. Sequencing used cultured PBMCs, obtained from culture after CMV antigen stimulation. Receptors were obtained from a human donor in good health (CMV status not recorded). Some clones in this sample may be carry-over from other donors' samples.

There are many counts of this clonotype. V usage is TRBV6-1 and J usage is TRBJ2-5; maybe TRBD2 (5 bases). V lost 5 bases, J lost 5 bases, and 24 bases lay in between. Looked up from germline, CDR1 is MNHNS and CDR2 is SASEGT. The CDR3 covers 17 residues. The CDR3 protein is CASSQNSLQRGRETQYF. The CDR3, as DNA: TGTGCCAGCAGTCAAAACTCCCTGCAACGGGGTCGGGAGACCCAGTACTTC.

The chain recombines TRBV4-1 with TRBJ1-5; D unclear. The germline CDR1 and CDR2 sequences are MGHRA and YSYEKL. V dropped 1 base and J dropped 7 bases, with 14 bases sitting between them. This CDR3 is built from 15 residues. The CDR3 here is CASSQGFSSRQPQHF. Here the CDR3 DNA reads TGCGCCAGCAGCCAAGGGTTCTCTTCAAGGCAGCCCCAGCATTTT.

Many counts were recorded for this clonotype. The chain carries TRBV7-2 and TRBJ2-1; 7 bases are shared with TRBD2. CDR1 is SGHTA, CDR2 FQGNSA, per germline. The CDR3 is 14 residues long. The V and J ends lost 2 bases and 8 bases, in that order; junction bases with no gene match: 6. The CDR3 reads CASSLLLARYEQFF. The CDR3 DNA sequence: TGTGCCAGCAGCTTATTACTAGCGCGGTATGAGCAGTTCTTC.

This clonotype was counted many times. The V gene is TRBV12-3 or TRBV12-4, the J gene TRBJ2-7; D unclear. The length of the CDR3 is 13 residues. Deletions cut 8 bases from V and 6 bases from J, with 17 bases between. The CDR3 reads CASLQVRGSEQYF. DNA for the CDR3: TGTGCCAGCCTCCAAGTACGCGGATCCGAGCAGTACTTC.

This CDR3 is CATWVGQITQPQHF. The DNA for the CDR3 is TGTGCCACCTGGGTGGGACAAATCACTCAGCCCCAGCATTTT. The chain recombines TRBV2 with TRBJ1-5; TRBD1 might be the D (6 bases). V was trimmed by 10 bases and J by 6 bases, leaving 19 bases between them. Germline V CDR1 and CDR2: SNHLY, FYNNEI. The CDR3 totals 14 residues.

This clonotype has a handful of counts. This sequence joins TRBV20-1 and TRBJ2-5; D not resolved. The CDR3 has 13 residues. The V gene's germline CDR1 is DFQATT and CDR2 SNEGSKA (reference sequence). Trimming removed 4 bases from V and 5 bases from J, with 14 bases in between. CDR3 region: CSATQSESETQYF. DNA for the CDR3: TGCAGTGCTACACAGTCAGAGTCGGAGACCCAGTACTTC.

The J gene is TRBJ2-5, the V gene TRBV28; weak D call: TRBD2 (6 bases). Germline V lookup: CDR1 MDHEN, CDR2 SYDVKM. The CDR3 sequence is 14 residues long. V dropped 3 bases and J dropped 4 bases, with 12 bases sitting between them. CDR3 DNA sequence: TGTGCCAGCAGTTTGGGCGGGACGAGAGAGACCCAGTACTTC. Residues: CASSLGGTRETQYF. Full variable domain (missing parts from reference TRBV28 and TRBJ2-5): DVKVTQSSRYLVKRTGEKVFLECVQDMDHENMFWYRQDPGLGLRLIYFSYDVKMKEKGDIPEGYSVSREKKERFSLILESASTNQTSMYLCASSLGGTRETQYFGPGTRLLVL.

The sample holds a few counts of this clonotype. The chain recombines TRBV11-2 with TRBJ2-3, with D possibly being TRBD1 or TRBD2 (5 bases each). The CDR3 contains 16 residues. V was cut by 1 base and J by 4 bases, with 15 bases left in between. The V gene's germline CDR1 is SGHAT and CDR2 FQNNGV. The CDR3: CASSLVGTDLPDTQYF. CDR3 DNA: TGTGCCAGCAGCTTAGTTGGGACGGACCTCCCAGATACGCAGTATTTT.

This clonotype appeared a few times. The V call is TRBV7-2, the J call TRBJ1-1; D not certain. With 1 base removed from V and 6 bases from J, the gap between germline ends came to 6 bases. CDR3 size: 12 residues. The germline V gene encodes CDR1 SGHTA and CDR2 FQGNSA. The CDR3 nucleotides are TGTGCCAGCAGCTTAGGTTGGGCTGAAGCTTTCTTT. Translating gives CASSLGWAEAFF.

The chain is built from TRBV11-3 and TRBJ2-2; D uncertain. Germline CDR1 and CDR2: SGHNT and YENEEA. V lost 8 bases to trimming and J lost 0 bases, with 13 bases between them. This CDR3 has 15 residues. In DNA form, the CDR3 reads TGTGCCAGCTTCCCACAAGCTACGAACACCGGGGAGCTGTTTTTT. This translates into CASFPQATNTGELFF.

This chain uses TRBV14 with TRBJ2-1; the D is unclear. The CDR3 loop spans 15 amino acids. V was pared by 0 bases and J by 7 bases, with 13 bases between. Germline V gene lookup returns CDR1 SGHDN and CDR2 FVKESK. In DNA form, the CDR3 reads TGTGCCAGCAGCCAAGATTTCGCCCCTAGGAATGAGCAGTTCTTC. It yields the protein CASSQDFAPRNEQFF.

This clonotype was seen a handful of times. This sequence joins TRBV12-3 or TRBV12-4 and TRBJ1-2; possible D gene TRBD1, 6 bases. The germline V and J ends were trimmed by 2 bases and 8 bases, with 12 bases remaining between them. There are 13 residues in the CDR3. The CDR3 loop is CASSLRQVEGYTF. The DNA of the CDR3 is TGTGCCAGCAGTTTAAGACAGGTGGAAGGCTACACCTTC.

This clonotype turned up a few times. The chain uses TRBV7-2 and TRBJ2-5, with D possibly matching TRBD1 (5 bases). V dropped 5 bases and J dropped 3 bases, with 16 bases sitting between them. The CDR3 has 15 residues. The germline V gene encodes CDR1 SGHTA and CDR2 FQGNSA. CDR3 DNA: TGTGCCAGCAGCCCCGGACCAGGGATGGAAGAGACCCAGTACTTC. Residues: CASSPGPGMEETQYF.

This clonotype was seen more than once but under ten times. This chain links TRBV11-2 with TRBJ2-2; 9 bases line up with TRBD2. Per the germline V gene, CDR1 is SGHAT and CDR2 is FQNNGV. J gave up 3 bases and V 0 bases, and 2 bases lay outside the gene matches. This CDR3 spans 16 amino acids. The CDR3 spells CASSLDLAGYTGELFF. DNA for the CDR3: TGTGCCAGCAGCTTAGATCTAGCGGGGTACACCGGGGAGCTGTTTTTT.

The chain joins TRBV7-9 to TRBJ1-1; D gene uncertain. Per germline, CDR1 SEHNR and CDR2 FQNEAQ (reference sequence). The germline V and J ends were trimmed by 5 bases and 1 base, with 11 bases remaining between them. This CDR3 comprises 14 residues. The CDR3 spells CASSPPTENTEAFF. DNA for the CDR3: TGTGCCAGCAGCCCACCGACGGAGAACACTGAAGCTTTCTTT.

The J gene is TRBJ2-1, the V gene TRBV6-6; the match to TRBD2 covers 10 bases. The CDR3 sequence is 18 residues long. Trimming at V came to 8 bases and at J to 4 bases, leaving 17 bases not matched to a gene. Germline lookup yields CDR1 MNHNY and CDR2 SVGAGI (reference sequence). CDR3 in DNA: TGTGCCAGCCGAAGGAGCGGGAGGGCGGGTCATGGGTACAATGAGCAGTTCTTC. Its protein product is CASRRSGRAGHGYNEQFF.

This clonotype was found many times. The V gene is TRBV12-3 or TRBV12-4, the J gene TRBJ1-1; maybe TRBD1 (6 bases). V was shortened by 3 bases and J by 5 bases, with 16 bases between the two germline ends. The CDR3 is 15 residues long. CDR3 DNA: TGTGCCAGCAGTTTTTACGGGGGCTCGAGTACTGAAGCTTTCTTT. This encodes CASSFYGGSSTEAFF.

The genes are TRBV7-8 and TRBJ1-1; weak D call: TRBD1 (6 bases). This CDR3 has 13 amino acids. Germline assignment: CDR1 SGHVS and CDR2 FQNEAQ. Trimming pared 5 bases from V and 4 bases from J, leaving 11 bases between. The CDR3 DNA is TGTGCCAGCAGCAGCAGGGGTTCCACTGAAGCTTTCTTT. This translates into CASSSRGSTEAFF. Full variable domain (missing parts from reference TRBV7-8 and TRBJ1-1): GAGVSQSPRYKVAKRGQDVALRCDPISGHVSLFWYQQALGQGPEFLTYFQNEAQLDKSGLPSDRFFAERPEGSVSTLKIQRTQQEDSAVYLCASSSRGSTEAFFGQGTRLTVV.

CDR3 nucleotide sequence: TGCGCCAGCAGCCAGGGGACAGGGGGCGAAGAGACCCAGTACTTC. It specifies CASSQGTGGEETQYF. The rearrangement links TRBV4-1 to TRBJ2-5; 12 bases map to TRBD1. CDR1 is MGHRA, CDR2 YSYEKL, per germline. This CDR3 has 15 residues. Unmatched junction bases numbered 2, after V lost 3 bases and J lost 3 bases.

This clonotype was counted many times. The chain joins TRBV7-8 to TRBJ1-2, with D possibly matching TRBD1 (5 bases). Germline CDR1 is SGHVS and CDR2 is FQNEAQ. V shed 3 bases and J shed 8 bases, with 13 bases lying between them. This CDR3 comprises 13 residues. CDR3 protein: CASSFGGSSGYTF. The CDR3 DNA reads as TGTGCCAGCAGCTTTGGGGGGAGTAGCGGCTACACCTTC.

This clonotype showed up many times. The chain uses TRBV14 and TRBJ1-1; no firm D call. The germline V and J ends were trimmed by 3 bases and 2 bases, with 13 bases remaining between them. The CDR3 consists of 15 residues. Germline lookup yields CDR1 SGHDN and CDR2 FVKESK. DNA of the CDR3: TGTGCCAGCAGCCACGGTTGGCGCAGCAACACTGAAGCTTTCTTT. Residues: CASSHGWRSNTEAFF.

This clonotype was seen at least ten times. The chain combines TRBV7-9 with TRBJ2-1; 7 bases line up with TRBD1. Germline assignment: CDR1 SEHNR and CDR2 FQNEAQ (reference sequence). This CDR3 is 15 amino acids long. V shed 7 bases, J shed 3 bases, and the junction held 9 bases outside the gene matches. The CDR3: CASTLEDRNYNEQFF. For the CDR3, the DNA is TGTGCCAGCACCCTTGAGGACAGGAACTACAATGAGCAGTTCTTC. Using reference TRBV7-9 and TRBJ2-1 for the parts outside the CDR3, the full variable domain is DTGVSQNPRHKITKRGQNVTFRCDPISEHNRLYWYRQTLGQGPEFLTYFQNEAQLEKSRLLSDRFSAERPKGSFSTLEIQRTEQGDSAMYLCASTLEDRNYNEQFFGPGTRLTVL.

The V call is TRBV7-4, the J call TRBJ2-1; 9 nucleotides agree with TRBD2. CDR1 and CDR2 from the germline V gene are SGHVT and SQSDAQ. The length of the CDR3 is 16 residues. V was pared by 5 bases and J by 8 bases, with 13 bases of the junction left unmatched. The CDR3: CASSPPTGGRVHEQFF. CDR3 sequence (DNA): TGTGCCAGCAGCCCACCCACCGGCGGGAGGGTCCATGAGCAGTTCTTC. Full variable domain (missing parts from reference TRBV7-4 and TRBJ2-1): GAGVSQSPRYKVAKRGRDVALRCDSISGHVTLYWYRQTLGQGSEVLTYSQSDAQRDKSGRPSGRFSAERPERSVSTLKIQRTEQGDSAVYLCASSPPTGGRVHEQFFGPGTRLTVL.

Written as DNA, the CDR3 is TGTGCCAGCAGACCCACAGGGACCTATGGCTACACCTTC. Translating it yields CASRPTGTYGYTF. The chain joins TRBV12-3 or TRBV12-4 to TRBJ1-2; weak D call: TRBD1 (6 bases). Trimming shortened V by 6 bases and J by 4 bases, and 12 bases separated the two germline ends. The CDR3 length is 13 residues.